Listed here are 5 T cell receptor beta chains from one sample, sequenced in a study of human T cells and chemical hapten exposure. Time point defined: pre-sensitization, week 0. The treatment was: therapeutic diphenylcyclopropenone sensitization with weekly scalp DPC. TCRdb re-called the RACE reads through MiXCR, storing one row per CDR3 protein. The sample holds 150,000 to 200,000 distinct CDR3 sequences, around 30% seen once. The sample here was whole blood, taken in connection with sensitization to the hapten diphenylcyclopropenone (DPC). The receptors here all came from a young woman with alopecia areata. Some clones in this sample may be carry-over from other donors' samples.

The chain carries TRBV5-1 and TRBJ1-1; D is uncertain. This CDR3 spans 13 amino acids. The V and J ends lost 6 bases and 2 bases respectively, with 11 bases between them. Germline V lookup: CDR1 SGHRS, CDR2 YFSETQ. CDR3 nucleotide sequence: TGCGCCAGCAATGGAAATCGAAACACTGAAGCTTTCTTT. Its protein product is CASNGNRNTEAFF. Full variable domain (rest looked up from reference TRBV5-1 and TRBJ1-1): KAGVTQTPRYLIKTRGQQVTLSCSPISGHRSVSWYQQTPGQGLQFLFEYFSETQRNKGNFPGRFSGRQFSNSRSEMNVSTLELGDSALYLCASNGNRNTEAFFGQGTRLTVV.

This clonotype was detected many times. The gene calls are TRBV28 and TRBJ1-1; 7 nucleotides agree with TRBD1. J gave up 5 bases and V 5 bases, and 8 bases lay outside the gene matches. CDR1 is MDHEN and CDR2 is SYDVKM in the germline V gene. This CDR3 has 14 amino acids. Written as DNA, the CDR3 is TGTGCCAGCAGTACTGGACAGGTTTGGACTGAAGCTTTCTTT. Protein product: CASSTGQVWTEAFF.

This CDR3 reads CASSRQGKSRSEKLFF. In DNA, the CDR3 is TGTGCCAGCTCAAGACAGGGGAAGAGCAGGAGTGAAAAACTGTTTTTT. The chain combines TRBV19 with TRBJ1-4; 8 nucleotides agree with TRBD1. The trim removed 9 bases at V and 7 bases at J, leaving 16 bases unmatched. CDR1 and CDR2 (germline): LNHDA, SQIVND (reference sequence). CDR3 length equals 16 residues.

This clonotype was picked up a small number of times. The genes are TRBV11-2 and TRBJ2-5; the D gene is possibly TRBD1 (6 bases). CDR3 length: 15 residues. The germline CDR1 and CDR2 sequences are SGHAT and FQNNGV. The V end was cut by 3 bases, the J end by 4 bases, with 15 bases between. The CDR3 nucleotides read TGTGCCAGCAGCTTCCAGGGGTTCCGGGGAGAGACCCAGTACTTC. Protein product: CASSFQGFRGETQYF.

This sequence joins TRBV20-1 and TRBJ2-3; no reliable D call. With 0 bases removed from V and 2 bases from J, the gap between germline ends came to 6 bases. Germline V gene sequence: CDR1 DFQATT, CDR2 SNEGSKA (reference sequence). The CDR3 is 13 amino acids. The CDR3 reads CSARDSNTDTQYF. CDR3 DNA sequence: TGCAGTGCTAGAGATTCCAACACAGATACGCAGTATTTT.